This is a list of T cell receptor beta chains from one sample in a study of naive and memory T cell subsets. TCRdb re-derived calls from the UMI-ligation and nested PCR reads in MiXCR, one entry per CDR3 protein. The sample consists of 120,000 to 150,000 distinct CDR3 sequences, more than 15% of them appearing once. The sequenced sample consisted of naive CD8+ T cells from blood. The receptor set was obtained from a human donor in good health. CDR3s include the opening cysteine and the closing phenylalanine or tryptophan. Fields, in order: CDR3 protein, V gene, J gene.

CDR3: CASSPQGSTEAFF
V: TRBV7-8
J: TRBJ1-1

CDR3: CSVDSTGGDTETQEETQYF
V: TRBV29-1
J: TRBJ2-5

CDR3: CASSFGDLAKNIQYF
V: TRBV5-6
J: TRBJ2-4

CDR3: CASSPLDDRETGELFF
V: TRBV28
J: TRBJ2-2

CDR3: CSVEKRDQTNTGELFF
V: TRBV29-1
J: TRBJ2-2

CDR3: CASSPGQGVADTEAFF
V: TRBV7-6
J: TRBJ1-1

CDR3: CSVEDVTSGRGEQFF
V: TRBV29-1
J: TRBJ2-1

CDR3: CASSLGQTYGYTF
V: TRBV27
J: TRBJ1-2

CDR3: CASSPGTEGYNEQFF
V: TRBV6-5
J: TRBJ2-1

CDR3: CASLLAGGSLEVQYF
V: TRBV28
J: TRBJ2-5

CDR3: CASSSGIGRYNEQFF
V: TRBV27
J: TRBJ2-1

CDR3: CASSLSNGHYEQYF
V: TRBV7-9
J: TRBJ2-7

CDR3: CASSWDPSSGEQYF
V: TRBV6-2/TRBV6-3
J: TRBJ2-7

CDR3: CSARGGYNEQFF
V: TRBV29-1
J: TRBJ2-1

CDR3: CASSQVVHTGELFF
V: TRBV4-3
J: TRBJ2-2

CDR3: CASSPGVAGVPYYNEQFF
V: TRBV27
J: TRBJ2-1

CDR3: CSARDQGYEQYF
V: TRBV20-1
J: TRBJ2-7

CDR3: CASSQVAQDYEQYF
V: TRBV4-3
J: TRBJ2-7

CDR3: CASALGGLNTEAFF
V: TRBV27
J: TRBJ1-1

CDR3: CASSVEFGLSGNTIYF
V: TRBV9
J: TRBJ1-3

CDR3: CASDQGSYNEQFF
V: TRBV6-5
J: TRBJ2-1

CDR3: CAGTPGLAGYEQFF
V: TRBV11-2
J: TRBJ2-1

CDR3: CASSQEVTYEYEQYF
V: TRBV4-1
J: TRBJ2-7